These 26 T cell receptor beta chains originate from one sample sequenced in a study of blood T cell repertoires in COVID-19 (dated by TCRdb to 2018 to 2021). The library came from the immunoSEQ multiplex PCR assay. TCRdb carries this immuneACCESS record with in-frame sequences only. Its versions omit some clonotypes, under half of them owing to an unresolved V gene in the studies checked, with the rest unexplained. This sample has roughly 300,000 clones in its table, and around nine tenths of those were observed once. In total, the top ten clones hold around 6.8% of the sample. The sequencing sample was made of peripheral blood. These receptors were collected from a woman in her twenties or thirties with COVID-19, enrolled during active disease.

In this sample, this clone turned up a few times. CDR3 sequence reads: CASRLAGVAPDTQYF. The CDR3 nucleotides are TGTGCCAGCAGACTAGCGGGAGTGGCCCCAGATACGCAGTATTTT. The chain employs TRBV2 and TRBJ2-3, with 11 bases aligning to TRBD2. The junction had 6 bases not matched to a gene; V was cut back by 6 bases and J by 4 bases. The CDR3 has 15 residues. Germline assignment: CDR1 SNHLY and CDR2 FYNNEI.

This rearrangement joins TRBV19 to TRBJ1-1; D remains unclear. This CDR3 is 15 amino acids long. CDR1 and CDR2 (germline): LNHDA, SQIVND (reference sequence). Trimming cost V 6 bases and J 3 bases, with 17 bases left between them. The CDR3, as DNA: TGTGCCAGTAGCCCGGGAAGGGCGTCGTACACTGAAGCTTTCTTT. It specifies CASSPGRASYTEAFF.

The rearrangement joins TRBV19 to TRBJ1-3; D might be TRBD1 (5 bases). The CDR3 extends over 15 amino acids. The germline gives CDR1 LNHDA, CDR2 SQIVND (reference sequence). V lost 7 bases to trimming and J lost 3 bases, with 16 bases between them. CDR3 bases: TGTGCCAGTACCGCGTTCGGGGGGTTTGGAAACACCATATATTTT. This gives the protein CASTAFGGFGNTIYF.

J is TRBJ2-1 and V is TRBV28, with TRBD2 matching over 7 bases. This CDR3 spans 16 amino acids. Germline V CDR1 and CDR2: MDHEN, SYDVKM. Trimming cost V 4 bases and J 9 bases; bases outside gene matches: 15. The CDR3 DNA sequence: TGTGCCAGCAGTTCCCCCAAAGGCGGGAGTAGTGGTGAGCAGTTCTTC. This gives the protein CASSSPKGGSSGEQFF.

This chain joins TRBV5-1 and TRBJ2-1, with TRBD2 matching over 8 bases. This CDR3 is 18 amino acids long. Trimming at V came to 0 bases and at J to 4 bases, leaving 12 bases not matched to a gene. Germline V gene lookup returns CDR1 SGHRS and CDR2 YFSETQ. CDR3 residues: CASSLGGLAGGRYNEQFF. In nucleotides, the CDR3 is TGCGCCAGCAGCTTGGGGGGGCTAGCGGGCGGTCGGTACAATGAGCAGTTCTTC.

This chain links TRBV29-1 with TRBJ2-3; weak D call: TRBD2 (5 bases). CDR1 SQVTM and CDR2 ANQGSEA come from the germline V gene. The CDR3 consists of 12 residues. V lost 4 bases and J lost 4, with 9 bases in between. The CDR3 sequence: CSVVGKADTQYF. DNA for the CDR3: TGCAGCGTTGTCGGGAAGGCAGATACGCAGTATTTT.

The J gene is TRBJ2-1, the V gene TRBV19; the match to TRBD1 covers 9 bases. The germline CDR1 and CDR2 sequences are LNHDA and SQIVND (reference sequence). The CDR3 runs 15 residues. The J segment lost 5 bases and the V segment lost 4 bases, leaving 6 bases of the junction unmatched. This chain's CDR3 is CASSRGQGLHNEQFF. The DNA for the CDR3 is TGTGCCAGTAGTAGAGGACAGGGGCTGCACAATGAGCAGTTCTTC.

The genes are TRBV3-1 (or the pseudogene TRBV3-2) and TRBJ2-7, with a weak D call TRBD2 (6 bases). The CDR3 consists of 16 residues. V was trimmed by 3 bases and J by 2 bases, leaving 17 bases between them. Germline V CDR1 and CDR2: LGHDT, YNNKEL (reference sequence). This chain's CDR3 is CASSQWDSYTPYEQYF. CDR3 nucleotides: TGTGCCAGCAGCCAGTGGGACTCATATACCCCCTACGAGCAGTACTTC.

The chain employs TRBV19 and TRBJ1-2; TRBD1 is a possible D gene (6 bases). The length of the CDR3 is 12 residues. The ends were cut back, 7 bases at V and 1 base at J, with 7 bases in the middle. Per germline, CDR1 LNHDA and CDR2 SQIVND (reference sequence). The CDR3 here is CASTDSNYGYTF. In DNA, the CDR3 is TGTGCCAGTACGGACAGTAACTATGGCTACACCTTC.

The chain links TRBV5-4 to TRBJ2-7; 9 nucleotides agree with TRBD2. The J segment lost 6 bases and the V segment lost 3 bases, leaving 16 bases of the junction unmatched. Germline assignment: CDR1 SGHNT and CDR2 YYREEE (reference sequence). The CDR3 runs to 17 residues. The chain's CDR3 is CASSSPSSGISLREQYF. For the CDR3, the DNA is TGTGCCAGCAGCTCCCCTTCTAGCGGGATAAGTTTGCGCGAGCAGTACTTC.

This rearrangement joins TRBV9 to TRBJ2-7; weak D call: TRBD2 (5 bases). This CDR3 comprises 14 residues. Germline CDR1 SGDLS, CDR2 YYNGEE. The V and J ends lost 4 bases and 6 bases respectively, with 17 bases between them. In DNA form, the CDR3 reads TGTGCCAGCAGCCTCTTAGCGTCCTCGGGCGAGCAGTACTTC. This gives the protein CASSLLASSGEQYF. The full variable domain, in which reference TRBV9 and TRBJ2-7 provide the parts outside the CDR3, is DSGVTQTPKHLITATGQRVTLRCSPRSGDLSVYWYQQSLDQGLQFLIQYYNGEERAKGNILERFSAQQFPDLHSELNLSSLELGDSALYFCASSLLASSGEQYFGPGTRLTVT.

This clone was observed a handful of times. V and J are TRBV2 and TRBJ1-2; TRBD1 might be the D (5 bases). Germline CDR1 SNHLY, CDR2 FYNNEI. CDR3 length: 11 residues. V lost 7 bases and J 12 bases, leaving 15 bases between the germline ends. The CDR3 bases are TGTGCCAGCACAGGGCAGGGATACGACACCTTC. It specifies CASTGQGYDTF.

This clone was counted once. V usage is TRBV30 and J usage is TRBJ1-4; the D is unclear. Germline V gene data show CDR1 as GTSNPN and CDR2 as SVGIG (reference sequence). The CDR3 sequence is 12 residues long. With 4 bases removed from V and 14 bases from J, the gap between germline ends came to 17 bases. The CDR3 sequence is CAWKGGGYGLFF. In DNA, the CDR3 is TGTGCCTGGAAGGGAGGCGGTTACGGCCTGTTTTTT.

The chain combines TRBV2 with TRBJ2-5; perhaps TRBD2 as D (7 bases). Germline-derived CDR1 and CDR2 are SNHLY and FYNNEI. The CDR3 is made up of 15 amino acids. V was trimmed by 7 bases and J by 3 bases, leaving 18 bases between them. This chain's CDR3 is CASTGLGGEEETQYF. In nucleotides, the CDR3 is TGTGCCAGCACAGGTCTAGGGGGGGAGGAAGAGACCCAGTACTTC.

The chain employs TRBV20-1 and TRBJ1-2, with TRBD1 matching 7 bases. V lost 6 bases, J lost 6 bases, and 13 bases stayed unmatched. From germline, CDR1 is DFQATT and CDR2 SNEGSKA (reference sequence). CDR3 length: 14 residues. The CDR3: CSASRVKGANGYTF. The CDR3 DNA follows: TGCAGTGCCAGTAGAGTGAAGGGGGCGAATGGCTACACCTTC.

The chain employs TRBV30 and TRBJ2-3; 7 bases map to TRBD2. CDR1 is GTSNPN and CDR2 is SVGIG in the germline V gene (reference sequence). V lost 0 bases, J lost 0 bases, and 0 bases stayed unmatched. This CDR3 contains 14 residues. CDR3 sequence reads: CAWSVGGSTDTQYF. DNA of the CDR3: TGTGCCTGGAGTGTGGGGGGGAGCACAGATACGCAGTATTTT.

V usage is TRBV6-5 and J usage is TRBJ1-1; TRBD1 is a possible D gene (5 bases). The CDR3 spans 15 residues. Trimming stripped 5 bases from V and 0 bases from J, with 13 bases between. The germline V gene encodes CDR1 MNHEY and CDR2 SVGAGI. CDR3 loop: CASSPWQGMNTEAFF. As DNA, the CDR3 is TGTGCCAGCAGTCCCTGGCAGGGAATGAACACTGAAGCTTTCTTT.

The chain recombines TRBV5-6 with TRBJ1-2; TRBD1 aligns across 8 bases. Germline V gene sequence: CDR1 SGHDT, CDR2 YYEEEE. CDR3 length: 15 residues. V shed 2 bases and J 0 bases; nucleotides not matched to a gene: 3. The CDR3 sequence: CASSFLTGANYGYTF. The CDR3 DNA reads TGTGCCAGCAGCTTCCTGACAGGGGCTAACTATGGCTACACCTTC.

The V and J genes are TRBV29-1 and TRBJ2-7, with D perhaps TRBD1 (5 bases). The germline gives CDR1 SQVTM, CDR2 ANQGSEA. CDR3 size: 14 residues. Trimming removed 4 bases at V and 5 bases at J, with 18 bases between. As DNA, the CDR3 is TGCAGCGTTGCCTGGAAGGGGTTTCCAGACGAGCAGTACTTC. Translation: CSVAWKGFPDEQYF.

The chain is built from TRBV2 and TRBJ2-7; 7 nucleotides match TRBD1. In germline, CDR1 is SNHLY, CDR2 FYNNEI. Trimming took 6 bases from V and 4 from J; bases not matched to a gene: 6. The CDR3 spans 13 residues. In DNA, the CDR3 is TGTGCCAGCAGGCGACAGGGATATTACGAGCAGTACTTC. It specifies CASRRQGYYEQYF.

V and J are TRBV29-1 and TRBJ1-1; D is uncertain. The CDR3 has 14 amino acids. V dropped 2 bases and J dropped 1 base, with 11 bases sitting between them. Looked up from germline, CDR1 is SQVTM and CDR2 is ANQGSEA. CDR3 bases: TGCAGCGTTGAATACCAACTCCGGAACACTGAAGCTTTCTTT. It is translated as CSVEYQLRNTEAFF.

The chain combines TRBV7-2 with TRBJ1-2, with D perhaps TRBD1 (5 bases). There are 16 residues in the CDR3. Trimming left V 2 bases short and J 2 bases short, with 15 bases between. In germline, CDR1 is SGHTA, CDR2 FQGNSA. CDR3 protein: CASSLTRRGINYGYTF. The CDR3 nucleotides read TGTGCCAGCAGCTTAACGAGGCGGGGCATAAACTATGGCTACACCTTC.

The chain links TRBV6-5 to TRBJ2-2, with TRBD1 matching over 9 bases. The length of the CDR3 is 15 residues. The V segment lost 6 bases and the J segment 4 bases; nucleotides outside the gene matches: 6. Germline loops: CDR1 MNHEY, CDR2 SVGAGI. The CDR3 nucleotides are TGTGCCAGCAGCTCCGGGACAGGGCCCACCGGGGAGCTGTTTTTT. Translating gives CASSSGTGPTGELFF.

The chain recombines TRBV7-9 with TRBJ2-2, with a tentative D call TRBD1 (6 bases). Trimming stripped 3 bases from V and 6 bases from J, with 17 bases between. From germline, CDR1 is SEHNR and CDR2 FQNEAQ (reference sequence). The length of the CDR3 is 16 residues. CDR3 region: CASSFRDQGLSGELFF. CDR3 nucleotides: TGTGCCAGCAGCTTCCGGGACCAGGGGTTGTCCGGGGAGCTGTTTTTT.

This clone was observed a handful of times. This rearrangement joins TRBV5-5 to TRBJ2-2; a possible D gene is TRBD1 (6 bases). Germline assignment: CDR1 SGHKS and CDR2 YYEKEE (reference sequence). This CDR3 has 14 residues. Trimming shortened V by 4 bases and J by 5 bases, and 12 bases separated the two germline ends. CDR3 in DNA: TGTGCCAGCAGCGTACAGGGTGAGACCGGGGAGCTGTTTTTT. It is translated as CASSVQGETGELFF.

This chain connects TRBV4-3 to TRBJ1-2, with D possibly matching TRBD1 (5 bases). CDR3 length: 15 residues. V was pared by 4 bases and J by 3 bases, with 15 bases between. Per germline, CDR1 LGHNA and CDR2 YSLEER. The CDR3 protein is CASSRRLQADYGYTF. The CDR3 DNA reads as TGCGCCAGCAGCCGCCGTTTACAGGCGGACTATGGCTACACCTTC.